This T cell receptor (beta chain) appears in the sequencing data of a study of CD8 T cells in Susac syndrome. Study background: Clinically active disease was present in 5 or 6 of the sequenced Susac syndrome patients. 8 or 9 of these patients were in remission. Patients with Susac syndrome, at blood draw, were therapy-naive, on corticosteroids, or on intravenous immunoglobulin alone. Study observations and caveats: Clonal expansion did not appear in Susac syndrome CD4+ T cell repertoires.

An amount of RNA that ranged from roughly 0.5 to 1 ug was reverse transcribed with random hexamers. Amplification of TCR beta CDR3 was carried out by immunoSEQ multiplex PCR, which covered 54 Vbeta and 13 Jbeta segments. TCRdb itself ran the immunoSEQ multiplex PCR reads through MiXCR, one entry per CDR3 protein. The sample includes 200,000 to 300,000 distinct CDR3 sequences, approximately 95% seen only once; the top ten take about 0.094%. Details on this clonotype: The antigen is not known.

CDR1 is SGHDT and CDR2 is YYEEEE in the germline V gene. V dropped 5 bases and J dropped 0 bases, with 9 bases sitting between them. This CDR3 is 15 amino acids long. This clonotype was sampled from a human donor with Susac syndrome. The chain carries TRBV5-6 and TRBJ2-6, with a possible D match to TRBD1 (5 bases). Sequencing was carried out using CD4+ T cells from PBMCs. The CDR3 loop is CASRLDNSGANVLTF. CDR3 DNA sequence: TGTGCCAGCAGACTGGACAACTCTGGGGCCAACGTCCTGACTTTC. The entire variable domain, with the rest obtained from reference TRBV5-6 and TRBJ2-6, is as follows: DAGVTQSPTHLIKTRGQQVTLRCSPKSGHDTVSWYQQALGQGPQFIFQYYEEEERQRGNFPDRFSGHQFPNYSSELNVNALLLGDSALYLCASRLDNSGANVLTFGAGSRLTVL.